Included here is one T cell receptor (beta chain) sequence, with context. Germline values: CDR1 SGDLS, CDR2 YYNGEE. The CDR3 covers 14 residues. Trimming removed 0 bases at V and 3 bases at J, with 10 bases between. The data derive from a study of blood T cell repertoires in COVID-19. As handled by the study authors: Scientists estimated how many nucleated cells there were by amplifying reference gene primers. Measured with immunoSEQ multiplex PCR; TCRdb has only the in-frame clones, and not every one. The V and J calls and the clone size are those of that table, but D and trimming were determined from the DNA. The sample lists 20,000 to 30,000 clones, roughly 90% occurring once.

This chain uses TRBV9 with TRBJ2-7; D is ambiguous. Sequencing used peripheral blood. The TCR originated in a human donor in a cohort sampled during active COVID-19. CDR3 loop: CASSVGDTYYEQYF. In nucleotides, the CDR3 is TGTGCCAGCAGCGTAGGAGACACTTACTACGAGCAGTACTTC.